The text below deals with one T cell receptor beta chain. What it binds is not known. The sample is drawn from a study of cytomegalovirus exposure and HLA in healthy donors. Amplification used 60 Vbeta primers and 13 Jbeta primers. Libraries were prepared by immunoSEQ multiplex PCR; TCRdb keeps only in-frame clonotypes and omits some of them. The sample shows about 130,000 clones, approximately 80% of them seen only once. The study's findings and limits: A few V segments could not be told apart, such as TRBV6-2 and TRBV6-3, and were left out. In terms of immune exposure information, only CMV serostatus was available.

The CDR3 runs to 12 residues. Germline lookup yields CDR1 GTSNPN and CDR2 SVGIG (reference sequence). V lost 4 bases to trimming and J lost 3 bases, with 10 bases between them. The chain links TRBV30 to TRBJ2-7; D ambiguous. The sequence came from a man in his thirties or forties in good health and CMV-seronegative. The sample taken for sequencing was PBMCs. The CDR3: CAWNFGGYEQYF. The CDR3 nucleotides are TGTGCCTGGAACTTCGGCGGCTACGAGCAGTACTTC.